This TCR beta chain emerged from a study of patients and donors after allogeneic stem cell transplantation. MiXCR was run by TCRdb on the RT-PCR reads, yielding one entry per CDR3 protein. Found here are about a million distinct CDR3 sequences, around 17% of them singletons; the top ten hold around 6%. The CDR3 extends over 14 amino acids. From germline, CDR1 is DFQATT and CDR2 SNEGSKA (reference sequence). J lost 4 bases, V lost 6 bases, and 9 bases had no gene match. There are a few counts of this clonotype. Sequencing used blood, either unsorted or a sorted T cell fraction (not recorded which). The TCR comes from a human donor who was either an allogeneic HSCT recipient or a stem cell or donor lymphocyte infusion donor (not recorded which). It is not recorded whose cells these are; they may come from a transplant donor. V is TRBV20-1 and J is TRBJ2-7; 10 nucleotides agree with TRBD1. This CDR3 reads CSATKPGQGYEQYF. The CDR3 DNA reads TGCAGTGCAACCAAGCCGGGACAGGGGTACGAGCAGTACTTC.